This T cell receptor beta chain was identified in a study of blood T cell repertoires in COVID-19. About the study: COVID-19 samples collected from the United States, Italy and Spain covered acute and convalescent phases. T cells, B-cell-depleted T cells, or PBMCs supplied cDNA or gDNA.

In the original workflow: Amplification from reference gene primers served as the basis for estimated nucleated cell counts. This table comes from immunoSEQ multiplex PCR, and its TCRdb copy is limited to in-frame clones, with some not included. V, J and clone size are taken as reported in that table, and D and trimming were inferred from the DNA itself. The sample lists about 280,000 clones, around 85% occurring once. The CDR3 length is 15 residues. Trimming cost V 2 bases and J 5 bases; bases outside gene matches: 1. CDR1 is SGHNT and CDR2 is YYREEE in the germline V gene (reference sequence). The V call is TRBV5-4, the J call TRBJ2-1, with 13 positions matching TRBD2. This TCR derives from a woman in her twenties or thirties who had recovered from COVID-19. Source material: peripheral blood. Here the CDR3 DNA reads TGTGCCAGCAGCTTACTAGCGGGAGGGGACAATGAGCAGTTCTTC. Translated: CASSLLAGGDNEQFF.